This T cell receptor beta chain emerged from a study of shared T cell receptors in the human thymus. This clone showed up just a few times. Repertoires were generated with immunoSEQ multiplex PCR, while TCRdb's copy carries only in-frame clones and drops some. The data contain about 660,000 clones, more than 70% of them singletons. The sample was also linked to a second study, of human thymus T cells. Per that paper: Immunologically healthy infants in Finland undergoing congenital heart defect surgery were the donors. Resections from corrective heart surgery supplied the thymus tissue. Thymic and blood repertoires appeared to display a bias in their usage of V and J genes. Thymic repertoires of unrelated individuals were reported in related research to overlap highly.

This clonotype was sampled from a boy younger than two with a congenital heart defect. The sequenced sample was thymocytes.

CDR3 protein: CASSLVQGYEQYF. CDR3 nucleotides: TGCGCCAGCAGCTTGGTGCAGGGCTACGAGCAGTACTTC. The chain couples TRBV5-1 to TRBJ2-7, with D perhaps matching TRBD1 (5 bases). CDR3 length: 13 amino acids. V was pared by 0 bases and J by 3 bases, with 7 bases between. Per the germline V gene, CDR1 is SGHRS and CDR2 is YFSETQ.